Described below is a single T cell receptor beta chain sequence and its context. Within the sample, other DNA sequences also encode this same CDR3. Profiling relied on immunoSEQ multiplex PCR, and the TCRdb table lists in-frame clones only, not all of them. The repertoire consists of approximately 350,000 clones, with roughly four fifths occurring once and the leading ten covering around 7.3%. This CDR3 contains 13 residues. Germline CDR1 LNHDA, CDR2 SQIVND (reference sequence). V was cut by 3 bases and J by 0 bases, with 5 bases left in between. The data originate from a study of Ad26.COV2.S vaccination and SARS-CoV-2 variants. Overall study context: The COV1001 Ad26.COV2.S trial arm included the donor. Recipients of Ad26.COV2.S got it intramuscularly, once or twice 56 days apart.

Treatment of the sample: some 20 received Ad26.COV2.S at low or high dose, single or two shots; 5 received placebo; per-sample allocation not given. The study sampled participants on day 63 after the first vaccine or placebo injection. An adult of 18-55 years in Boston served as donor. The administered vaccine (an Ad26 vector) expressed Wuhan-strain SARS-CoV-2 spike. This receptor was identified in a person aged 18-65 years who received the Ad26.COV2.S COVID-19 vaccine or a placebo. This chain connects TRBV19 to TRBJ1-1; D is uncertain. Sequencing used peripheral blood, obtained in a trial of Ad26.COV2.S vaccine versus placebo. In DNA, the CDR3 is TGTGCCAGTAGTATTAGGTTGAACACTGAAGCTTTCTTT. Its translation is CASSIRLNTEAFF.